The next 31 T cell receptor beta chains were all read from a single sample in a study of CD8 T cells in Susac syndrome. Random-hexamer reverse transcription was applied to roughly 0.45 to 1 ug RNA. TCRdb passed the immunoSEQ multiplex PCR reads through MiXCR, listing each CDR3 protein once. The table records some 77,000 distinct CDR3 sequences, approximately 93% of them present only once. The material sequenced was CD4+ T cells from PBMCs. Source of these receptors: a human donor with Susac syndrome.

The CDR3 DNA follows: TGTGCCAGCAGCTTAGCCCCCTCCCGGGAAAAGACCCAGTACTTC. It yields the protein CASSLAPSREKTQYF. The rearrangement uses TRBV7-6 and TRBJ2-5; perhaps TRBD2 as D (5 bases). Germline V gene sequence: CDR1 SGHVS, CDR2 FNYEAQ. The CDR3 consists of 15 residues. Trimming pared 0 bases from V and 6 bases from J, leaving 14 bases between.

The chain is built from TRBV5-1 and TRBJ2-7; possibly TRBD1 for D (6 bases). The CDR3 has 15 amino acids. Germline CDR1 and CDR2: SGHRS and YFSETQ. V shed 2 bases and J shed 0 bases, with 12 bases lying between them. CDR3 in amino acids: CASSFRTDPSYEQYF. The CDR3 nucleotides read TGCGCCAGCAGCTTTCGGACAGATCCCTCCTACGAGCAGTACTTC.

This clonotype has more than one count but fewer than ten. The genes are TRBV30 and TRBJ2-7, with TRBD1 identical over 8 bases. V lost 4 bases and J lost 1; bases outside the gene matches: 6. The CDR3 length is 14 residues. The germline CDR1 and CDR2 sequences are GTSNPN and SVGIG (reference sequence). The CDR3 protein is CAWNNRGRSYEQYF. CDR3 in DNA: TGTGCCTGGAATAACAGGGGGAGATCCTACGAGCAGTACTTC. The full variable domain, its missing parts supplied by reference TRBV30 and TRBJ2-7, is SQTIHQWPATLVQPVGSPLSLECTVEGTSNPNLYWYRQAAGRGLQLLFYSVGIGQISSEVPQNLSASRPQDRQFILSSKKLLLSDSGFYLCAWNNRGRSYEQYFGPGTRLTVT.

The gene calls are TRBV4-1 and TRBJ1-5; no reliable D call. Germline V CDR1 and CDR2: MGHRA, YSYEKL. This CDR3 comprises 14 residues. Trimming removed 1 base at V and 4 bases at J, with 8 bases between. CDR3 DNA sequence: TGCGCCAGCAGCCAAGTGGAAATAAATCAGCCCCAGCATTTT. Translated: CASSQVEINQPQHF.

CDR3 in amino acids: CASSVSGGRSNQPQHF. CDR3 nucleotide sequence: TGTGCCAGCAGTGTGTCAGGGGGCCGGAGCAATCAGCCCCAGCATTTT. The chain links TRBV2 to TRBJ1-5, with 8 bases identical to TRBD1. V shed 4 bases and J 1 base; nucleotides not matched to a gene: 6. The germline CDR1 and CDR2 sequences are SNHLY and FYNNEI. CDR3 length: 16 amino acids.

V and J are TRBV30 and TRBJ2-7; D remains unclear. The CDR3 sequence is 13 residues long. The germline V gene encodes CDR1 GTSNPN and CDR2 SVGIG (reference sequence). V lost 4 bases and J 3 bases, leaving 13 bases between the germline ends. The CDR3 DNA reads as TGTGCCTGGAAATTGGATATCGGCTACGAGCAGTACTTC. Amino acids: CAWKLDIGYEQYF.

The chain joins TRBV5-1 to TRBJ2-7, with D perhaps assigned TRBD1 or TRBD2 (5 bases each). The CDR3 totals 14 residues. V lost 6 bases, J lost 0 bases, and 13 bases lay in between. CDR1 and CDR2 from the germline V gene are SGHRS and YFSETQ. This CDR3 is CASTPGTSSYEQYF. Written as DNA, the CDR3 is TGCGCCAGCACCCCCGGGACCAGCTCCTACGAGCAGTACTTC. Full variable domain (rest looked up from reference TRBV5-1 and TRBJ2-7): KAGVTQTPRYLIKTRGQQVTLSCSPISGHRSVSWYQQTPGQGLQFLFEYFSETQRNKGNFPGRFSGRQFSNSRSEMNVSTLELGDSALYLCASTPGTSSYEQYFGPGTRLTVT.

The genes are TRBV29-1 and TRBJ1-5; D not resolved. This CDR3 region has 12 residues. CDR1 and CDR2 (germline): SQVTM, ANQGSEA. Trimming cost V 4 bases and J 2 bases, with 6 bases left between them. CDR3 amino acids: CSVVWGNQPQHF. The DNA of the CDR3 is TGCAGCGTTGTGTGGGGCAATCAGCCCCAGCATTTT.

The gene calls are TRBV12-3 or TRBV12-4 and TRBJ2-3, with D perhaps matching TRBD1 (6 bases). This CDR3 comprises 14 residues. V lost 5 bases, J lost 2 bases, and 11 bases lay in between. The CDR3 DNA is TGTGCCAGCAGTCCGACAGGTTCCACAGATACGCAGTATTTT. This sequence encodes CASSPTGSTDTQYF.

The genes are TRBV28 and TRBJ2-3; 7 bases fit TRBD2. CDR1 is MDHEN and CDR2 is SYDVKM in the germline V gene. The CDR3 sequence is 15 residues long. V trimming: 3 bases; J trimming: 0 bases; junction bases outside the gene matches: 3. The CDR3 bases are TGTGCCAGCAGTTTGGGGGGGACTAGCACAGATACGCAGTATTTT. Translation gives CASSLGGTSTDTQYF. Full variable domain (remainder filled in from reference TRBV28 and TRBJ2-3): DVKVTQSSRYLVKRTGEKVFLECVQDMDHENMFWYRQDPGLGLRLIYFSYDVKMKEKGDIPEGYSVSREKKERFSLILESASTNQTSMYLCASSLGGTSTDTQYFGPGTRLTVL.

The V and J genes are TRBV7-2 and TRBJ2-3; 11 bases agree with TRBD2. Germline V gene data show CDR1 as SGHTA and CDR2 as FQGNSA. Trimming cost V 2 bases and J 6 bases; bases outside gene matches: 13. CDR3 size: 18 residues. CDR3 sequence (DNA): TGTGCCAGCAGCTTACTTCGTCCGTTAGCGGGGGGGCTGGATACGCAGTATTTT. Translating gives CASSLLRPLAGGLDTQYF.

A remark on this clonotype: A read error is likely, as this CDR3 ends without the conserved phenylalanine or tryptophan. The rearrangement links TRBV12-3 or TRBV12-4 to TRBJ1-2; the match to TRBD1 covers 7 bases. Unmatched junction bases numbered 10, after V lost 6 bases and J lost 0 bases. This CDR3 is built from 16 residues. The DNA for the CDR3 is TGTGCCAGCAGCGAACTTCCCGGGACAGCTAACTATGGCTACACCCTC. Protein: CASSELPGTANYGYTL.

The V gene is TRBV2, the J gene TRBJ2-1; perhaps TRBD1 as D (5 bases). The CDR3 runs 16 residues. Germline CDR1 SNHLY, CDR2 FYNNEI. V lost 1 base to trimming and J lost 1 base, with 11 bases between them. CDR3 region: CASSEGRARSYNEQFF. The CDR3 bases are TGTGCCAGCAGTGAAGGCAGGGCGCGTTCCTACAATGAGCAGTTCTTC.

The chain employs TRBV28 and TRBJ2-1; maybe TRBD2 (6 bases). V gave up 6 bases and J gave up 3 bases, with 21 bases separating them. The CDR3 contains 17 residues. Germline loops: CDR1 MDHEN, CDR2 SYDVKM. The CDR3 sequence: CASRVPLRGLVYNEQFF. CDR3 bases: TGTGCCAGCAGGGTCCCCTTGCGGGGCTTGGTCTACAATGAGCAGTTCTTC.

The chain couples TRBV12-3 or TRBV12-4 to TRBJ1-3; TRBD1 might be the D (5 bases). V dropped 8 bases and J dropped 3 bases, with 23 bases sitting between them. There are 17 residues in the CDR3. This CDR3 reads CASGTGKPPIFGNTIYF. CDR3 in DNA: TGTGCCAGCGGGACCGGGAAACCCCCCATTTTTGGAAACACCATATATTTT.

This sequence joins TRBV27 and TRBJ2-5, with TRBD1 identical over 11 bases. The CDR3 has 15 amino acids. Germline CDR1 MNHEY, CDR2 SMNVEV (reference sequence). V gave up 2 bases and J gave up 4 bases; unmatched junction bases: 3. CDR3 loop: CASSLIGTGGETQYF. CDR3 nucleotide sequence: TGTGCCAGCAGTTTAATTGGGACAGGGGGAGAGACCCAGTACTTC.

V is TRBV10-1 and J is TRBJ2-7; D may be TRBD2 (5 bases). The CDR3 is 14 residues long. V dropped 5 bases and J dropped 2 bases, with 13 bases sitting between them. Germline V gene sequence: CDR1 WNHNN, CDR2 SYGVQD (reference sequence). The CDR3 DNA reads as TGCGCCAGCAGTCACTCGACTATAACCTACGAGCAGTACTTC. The encoded protein is CASSHSTITYEQYF.

This chain joins TRBV20-1 and TRBJ1-4; D is undetermined. Trimming stripped 6 bases from V and 6 bases from J, with 8 bases between. The germline V gene encodes CDR1 DFQATT and CDR2 SNEGSKA (reference sequence). CDR3 size: 11 residues. This chain's CDR3 is CSAQYDEKLFF. DNA for the CDR3: TGCAGTGCCCAGTATGATGAAAAACTGTTTTTT.

V and J are TRBV28 and TRBJ2-1; TRBD1 might be the D (5 bases). The CDR3 has 15 residues. V was trimmed by 8 bases and J by 3 bases, leaving 17 bases between them. Germline V lookup: CDR1 MDHEN, CDR2 SYDVKM. Written as DNA, the CDR3 is TGTGCCAGCCACAAAGTGAGGACATACTACAATGAGCAGTTCTTC. Residues: CASHKVRTYYNEQFF.

The chain uses TRBV28 and TRBJ1-5; 8 nucleotides match TRBD1. Germline V gene lookup returns CDR1 MDHEN and CDR2 SYDVKM. V was pared by 7 bases and J by 7 bases, with 9 bases of the junction left unmatched. This CDR3 comprises 14 residues. The CDR3 nucleotides are TGTGCCAGCATCCAGGACAGGGTACGACAGCCCCAGCATTTT. It specifies CASIQDRVRQPQHF.

V usage is TRBV6-2 or TRBV6-3 and J usage is TRBJ2-6; D remains ambiguous. The CDR3 is made up of 15 amino acids. Germline CDR1 is MNHEY and CDR2 is SVGEGT. V was trimmed by 2 bases and J by 3 bases, leaving 8 bases between them. CDR3 sequence reads: CASSYVRSGANVLTF. In DNA form, the CDR3 reads TGTGCCAGCAGTTACGTTAGAAGTGGGGCCAACGTCCTGACTTTC.

This chain connects TRBV29-1 to TRBJ1-5; possible D gene TRBD1, 6 bases. Germline lookup yields CDR1 SQVTM and CDR2 ANQGSEA. CDR3 length: 13 residues. The V and J ends lost 5 bases and 7 bases respectively, with 15 bases between them. Here the CDR3 DNA reads TGCAGCGTTAAGGGGGACGGGGACCAGCCCCAGCATTTT. It codes for CSVKGDGDQPQHF.

This chain connects TRBV5-1 to TRBJ1-5; D is ambiguous. Germline loops: CDR1 SGHRS, CDR2 YFSETQ. This CDR3 contains 13 residues. V was clipped by 4 bases and J by 4 bases, with 9 bases between them. CDR3 loop: CASSPEPNQPQHF. CDR3 DNA: TGCGCCAGCAGCCCCGAGCCAAATCAGCCCCAGCATTTT.

This clonotype is a singleton in its sample. The rearrangement joins TRBV7-9 to TRBJ2-3, with TRBD2 identical over 8 bases. V lost 1 base, J lost 5 bases, and 8 bases stayed unmatched. CDR3 length: 16 amino acids. Germline loops: CDR1 SEHNR, CDR2 FQNEAQ (reference sequence). The chain's CDR3 is CASSLGSGGFKDTQYF. In nucleotides, the CDR3 is TGTGCCAGCAGCTTAGGGAGCGGGGGATTCAAAGATACGCAGTATTTT.

The chain couples TRBV25-1 to TRBJ2-3; D perhaps matches TRBD1 (6 bases). Per germline, CDR1 MGHDK and CDR2 SYGVNS. The V gene lost 3 bases and the J gene lost 3 bases, with 13 bases spanning the gap. This CDR3 is 15 amino acids long. The CDR3 is CASSEVRGWTDTQYF. CDR3 nucleotide sequence: TGTGCCAGCAGTGAGGTCAGGGGTTGGACAGATACGCAGTATTTT. The complete variable domain, with remaining parts taken from reference TRBV25-1 and TRBJ2-3, reads EADIYQTPRYLVIGTGKKITLECSQTMGHDKMYWYQQDPGMELHLIHYSYGVNSTEKGDLSSESTVSRIRTEHFPLTLESARPSHTSQYLCASSEVRGWTDTQYFGPGTRLTVL.

This chain uses TRBV6-5 with TRBJ1-4; D possibly corresponds to TRBD1 (6 bases). In germline, CDR1 is MNHEY, CDR2 SVGAGI. The V and J ends lost 1 base and 8 bases respectively, with 23 bases between them. The CDR3 covers 18 residues. CDR3 loop: CASSYLSRGPQGWEKLFF. As DNA, the CDR3 is TGTGCCAGCAGTTACTTGAGTAGAGGACCTCAGGGGTGGGAAAAACTGTTTTTT.

This clonotype has just one count. The J gene is TRBJ1-1, the V gene TRBV6-5; the match to TRBD1 covers 7 bases. Germline values: CDR1 MNHEY, CDR2 SVGAGI. The CDR3 length is 14 residues. Unmatched junction bases numbered 4, after V lost 2 bases and J lost 4 bases. In nucleotides, the CDR3 is TGTGCCAGCAGTTACGACAGGGTGTCCACTGAAGCTTTCTTT. As protein: CASSYDRVSTEAFF.

The chain employs TRBV20-1 and TRBJ2-3, with 10 bases matching TRBD1. CDR1 DFQATT and CDR2 SNEGSKA come from the germline V gene (reference sequence). V dropped 3 bases and J dropped 2; count of bases not matched to a gene: 11. The CDR3 consists of 17 residues. CDR3 nucleotide sequence: TGCAGTGCTAGGACAGGGGGCGGATTTAGGTCCACAGATACGCAGTATTTT. It translates to CSARTGGGFRSTDTQYF.

This sequence joins TRBV18 and TRBJ1-1, with D hard to call. With 3 bases removed from V and 2 bases from J, the gap between germline ends came to 7 bases. The germline V gene has CDR1 KGHSH and CDR2 LQKENI. This CDR3 is built from 13 residues. CDR3 loop: CASSPVANTEAFF. CDR3 DNA: TGTGCCAGCTCACCCGTGGCCAACACTGAAGCTTTCTTT.

This chain connects TRBV18 to TRBJ2-5; 14 bases line up with TRBD2. V gave up 3 bases and J gave up 1 base; unmatched junction bases: 7. From germline, CDR1 is KGHSH and CDR2 LQKENI. The CDR3 has 18 amino acids. CDR3 DNA: TGTGCCAGCTCACCCGGACTAGCGGGGGGACCGAGCCAAGAGACCCAGTACTTC. Protein product: CASSPGLAGGPSQETQYF.

The chain combines TRBV7-9 with TRBJ2-7, with 12 bases aligning to TRBD1. The CDR3 runs 15 residues. The J segment lost 5 bases and the V segment lost 5 bases, leaving 7 bases of the junction unmatched. CDR1 is SEHNR and CDR2 is FQNEAQ in the germline V gene (reference sequence). The DNA for the CDR3 is TGTGCCAGCAGCCGGGACAGGGGGCGGCTGGACGAGCAGTACTTC. This codes for CASSRDRGRLDEQYF.